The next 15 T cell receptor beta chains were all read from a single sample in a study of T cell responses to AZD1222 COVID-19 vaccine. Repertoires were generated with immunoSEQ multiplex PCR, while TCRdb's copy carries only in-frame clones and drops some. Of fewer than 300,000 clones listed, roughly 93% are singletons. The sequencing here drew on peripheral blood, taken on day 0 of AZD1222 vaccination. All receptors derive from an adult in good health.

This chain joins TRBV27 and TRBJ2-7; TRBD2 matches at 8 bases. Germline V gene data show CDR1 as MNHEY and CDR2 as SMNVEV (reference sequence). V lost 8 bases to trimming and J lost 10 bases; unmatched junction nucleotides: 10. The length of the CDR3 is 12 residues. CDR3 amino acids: CASRTGGGQQYF. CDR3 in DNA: TGTGCCAGCCGAACCGGGGGGGGGCAACAGTACTTC.

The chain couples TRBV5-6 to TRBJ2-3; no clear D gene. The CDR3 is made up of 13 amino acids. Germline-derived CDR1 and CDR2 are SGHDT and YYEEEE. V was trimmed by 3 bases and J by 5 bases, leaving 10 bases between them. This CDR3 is CASSSGLVDTQYF. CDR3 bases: TGTGCCAGCAGCTCCGGGCTGGTAGATACGCAGTATTTT.

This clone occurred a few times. DNA for the CDR3: TGTGCCACCAGCCTCACGGAGGGCAGGACCTTGGAAGAGCAGTACTTC. This translates into CATSLTEGRTLEEQYF. This chain connects TRBV15 to TRBJ2-7; tentative D call: TRBD2 (6 bases). The length of the CDR3 is 16 residues. Germline V lookup: CDR1 LNHNV, CDR2 YYDKDF (reference sequence). Trimming took off 5 bases at V and 7 bases at J, with 24 bases between the two ends.

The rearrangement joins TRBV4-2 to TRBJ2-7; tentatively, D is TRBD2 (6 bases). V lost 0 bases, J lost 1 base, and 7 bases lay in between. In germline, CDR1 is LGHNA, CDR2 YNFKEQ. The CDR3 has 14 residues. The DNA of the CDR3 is TGTGCCAGCAGCCAAGATGGGACTTCCTACGAGCAGTACTTC. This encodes CASSQDGTSYEQYF.

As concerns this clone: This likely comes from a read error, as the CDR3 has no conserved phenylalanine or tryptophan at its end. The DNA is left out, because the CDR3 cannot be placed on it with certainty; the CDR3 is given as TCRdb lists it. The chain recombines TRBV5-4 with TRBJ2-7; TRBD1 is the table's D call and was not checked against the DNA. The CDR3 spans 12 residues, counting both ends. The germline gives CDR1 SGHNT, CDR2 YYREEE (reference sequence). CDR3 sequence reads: CASSLGGQSVVI.

The CDR3, as DNA: TGTGCCAGCAGATTTAGCGTAGAGACCCAGTACTTC. It yields the protein CASRFSVETQYF. The chain recombines TRBV3-1 (or the pseudogene TRBV3-2) with TRBJ2-5, with D perhaps matching TRBD2 (5 bases). This CDR3 is 12 amino acids long. The V and J ends lost 6 bases and 4 bases respectively, with 9 bases between them. Germline V gene data show CDR1 as LGHDT and CDR2 as YNNKEL (reference sequence).

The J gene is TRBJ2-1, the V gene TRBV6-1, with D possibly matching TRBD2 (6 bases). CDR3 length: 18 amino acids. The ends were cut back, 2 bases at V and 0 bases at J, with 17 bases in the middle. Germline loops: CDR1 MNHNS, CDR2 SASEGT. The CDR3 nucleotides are TGTGCCAGCAGTGAATCCCCAACGGGAGTCGGCTCCTACAATGAGCAGTTCTTC. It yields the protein CASSESPTGVGSYNEQFF.

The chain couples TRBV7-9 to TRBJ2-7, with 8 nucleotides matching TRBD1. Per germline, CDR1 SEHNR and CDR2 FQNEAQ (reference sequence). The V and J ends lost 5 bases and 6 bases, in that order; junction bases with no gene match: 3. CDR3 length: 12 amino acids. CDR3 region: CASSLTGGEQYF. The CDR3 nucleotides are TGTGCCAGCAGCCTCACAGGGGGCGAGCAGTACTTC.

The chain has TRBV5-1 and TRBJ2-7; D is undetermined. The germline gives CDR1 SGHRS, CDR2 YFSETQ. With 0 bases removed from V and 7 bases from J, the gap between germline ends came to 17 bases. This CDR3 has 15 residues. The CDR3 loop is CASSLEPLVVGEQYF. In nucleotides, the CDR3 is TGCGCCAGCAGCTTGGAACCCTTGGTAGTGGGGGAGCAGTACTTC. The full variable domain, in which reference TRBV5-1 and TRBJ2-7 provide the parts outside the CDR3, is KAGVTQTPRYLIKTRGQQVTLSCSPISGHRSVSWYQQTPGQGLQFLFEYFSETQRNKGNFPGRFSGRQFSNSRSEMNVSTLELGDSALYLCASSLEPLVVGEQYFGPGTRLTVT.

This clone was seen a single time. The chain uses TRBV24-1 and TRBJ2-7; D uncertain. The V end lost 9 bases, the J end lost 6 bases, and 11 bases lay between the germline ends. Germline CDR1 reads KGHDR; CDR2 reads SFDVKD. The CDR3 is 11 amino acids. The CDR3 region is CATHLWVEQYF. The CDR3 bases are TGTGCCACCCACCTTTGGGTCGAGCAGTACTTC.

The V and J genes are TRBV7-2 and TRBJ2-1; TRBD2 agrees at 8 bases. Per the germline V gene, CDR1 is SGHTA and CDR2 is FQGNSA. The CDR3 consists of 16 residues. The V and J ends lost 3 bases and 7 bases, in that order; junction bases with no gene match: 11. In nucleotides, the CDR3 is TGTGCCAGCAGCTTCTCGGGGGGGACTACTTATAATGAGCAGTTCTTC. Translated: CASSFSGGTTYNEQFF. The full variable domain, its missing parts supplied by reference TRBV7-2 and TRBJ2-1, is GAGVSQSPSNKVTEKGKDVELRCDPISGHTALYWYRQSLGQGLEFLIYFQGNSAPDKSGLPSDRFSAERTGGSVSTLTIQRTQQEDSAVYLCASSFSGGTTYNEQFFGPGTRLTVL.

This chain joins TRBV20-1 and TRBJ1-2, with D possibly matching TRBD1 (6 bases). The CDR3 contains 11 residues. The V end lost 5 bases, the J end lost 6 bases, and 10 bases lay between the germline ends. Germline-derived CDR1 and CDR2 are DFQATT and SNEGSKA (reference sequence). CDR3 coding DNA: TGCAGTGCTGTGAGGGGGGATGGCTACACCTTC. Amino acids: CSAVRGDGYTF.

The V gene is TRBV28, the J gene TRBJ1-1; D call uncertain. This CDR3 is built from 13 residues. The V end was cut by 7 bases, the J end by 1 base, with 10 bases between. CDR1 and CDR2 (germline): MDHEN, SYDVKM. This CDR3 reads CASTIFGNTEAFF. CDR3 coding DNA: TGTGCCAGCACTATTTTTGGGAACACTGAAGCTTTCTTT. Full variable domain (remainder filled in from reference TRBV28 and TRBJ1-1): DVKVTQSSRYLVKRTGEKVFLECVQDMDHENMFWYRQDPGLGLRLIYFSYDVKMKEKGDIPEGYSVSREKKERFSLILESASTNQTSMYLCASTIFGNTEAFFGQGTRLTVV.

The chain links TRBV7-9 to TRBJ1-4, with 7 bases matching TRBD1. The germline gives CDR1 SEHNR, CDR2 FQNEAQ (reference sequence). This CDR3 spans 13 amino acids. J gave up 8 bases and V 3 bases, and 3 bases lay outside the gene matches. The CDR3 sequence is CASSLTQGEKLFF. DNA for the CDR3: TGTGCCAGCAGCTTGACACAGGGGGAAAAACTGTTTTTT.

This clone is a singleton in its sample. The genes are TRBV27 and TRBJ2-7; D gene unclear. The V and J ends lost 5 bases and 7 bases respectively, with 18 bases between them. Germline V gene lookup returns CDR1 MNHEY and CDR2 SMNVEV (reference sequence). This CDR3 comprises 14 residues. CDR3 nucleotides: TGTGCCAGCAGTGGACGCCGCGGCGCCCGAGAGCAGTACTTC. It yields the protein CASSGRRGAREQYF.